The 16 T cell receptor beta chains reported below all come from one sample, sequenced in a study of post-analysis software for immune sequencing data. Whole-study results and caveats: In patients, TRBV5-6, TRBV5-1 and TRBV20-1 belonged to four or five TRBV segments found more frequently than in controls.

Unique molecular identifiers featured in each of the TCR beta cDNA libraries. TCRdb itself ran the PCR reads through MiXCR, one entry per CDR3 protein. The table lists more than 450,000 distinct CDR3 sequences, about 44% of them singletons. No cognate antigen is known for these TCRs. The sample comprised blood. The receptors here all came from a girl aged 10 to 17 with multiple sclerosis.

About this clonotype: An end of the junction does not agree with germline; a read error may underlie this. This chain uses TRBV4-1 with TRBJ2-1; D is uncertain. CDR1 is MGHRA, CDR2 YSYEKL, per germline. The CDR3 runs 13 residues. CDR3 DNA: TGTGCCAGCAGCCCCGCCGCCTACAATGAGCAGTTCTTC. This encodes CASSPAAYNEQFF.

CDR3 residues: CSVVGLAGGREQFF. In DNA form, the CDR3 reads TGCAGCGTTGTGGGACTAGCGGGAGGCAGGGAGCAGTTCTTC. The chain is built from TRBV29-1 and TRBJ2-1, with TRBD2 identical over 15 bases. The V gene's germline CDR1 is SQVTM and CDR2 ANQGSEA. J lost 10 bases, V lost 4 bases, and 5 bases had no gene match. The CDR3 is 14 amino acids.

V gene TRBV29-1 combines with J gene TRBJ2-5; possibly TRBD2 for D (6 bases). The V gene's germline CDR1 is SQVTM and CDR2 ANQGSEA. Between the trimmed V and J ends, which lost 6 bases and 5 bases, there was a span of 19 bases. The CDR3 is made up of 14 amino acids. CDR3 in DNA: TGCAGCGTCTCCACCGGGAGCCCATGGGAGACCCAGTACTTC. Residues: CSVSTGSPWETQYF.

The chain carries TRBV6-5 and TRBJ2-1; D ambiguous. Matching the DNA end better, TRBJ2-7 makes the J call doubtful. The CDR3 extends over 13 amino acids. In germline, CDR1 is MNHEY, CDR2 SVGAGI. This CDR3 reads CASSYLNYNEQYF. The CDR3 nucleotides are TGTGCCAGCAGTTACTTGAACTACAATGAGCAGTACTTC.

V and J are TRBV29-1 and TRBJ2-1; 7 bases are a match to TRBD2. Germline lookup yields CDR1 SQVTM and CDR2 ANQGSEA. V was pared by 4 bases and J by 7 bases, with 10 bases of the junction left unmatched. The CDR3 runs to 14 residues. The CDR3 sequence is CSVAGDYWKNEQFF. DNA for the CDR3: TGCAGCGTTGCCGGGGACTACTGGAAGAATGAGCAGTTCTTC.

J is TRBJ2-5 and V is TRBV10-3; D tentatively fits TRBD1 or TRBD2 (7 bases each). The CDR3 has 14 residues. In germline, CDR1 is ENHRY, CDR2 SYGVKD. The V and J ends lost 7 bases and 0 bases respectively, with 12 bases between them. The CDR3 protein is CAITQGGNQETQYF. The CDR3 region has the DNA TGTGCCATCACCCAGGGGGGGAACCAAGAGACCCAGTACTTC.

The chain joins TRBV9 to TRBJ1-4; D is unclear. Trimming shortened V by 0 bases and J by 5 bases, and 8 bases separated the two germline ends. Germline values: CDR1 SGDLS, CDR2 YYNGEE. The CDR3 contains 14 residues. CDR3 nucleotide sequence: TGTGCCAGCAGCGTAGGTTCCGGGAATGAAAAACTGTTTTTT. Protein: CASSVGSGNEKLFF.

The V call is TRBV7-9, the J call TRBJ1-1; the match to TRBD1 covers 9 bases. The CDR3 has 14 residues. The germline gives CDR1 SEHNR, CDR2 FQNEAQ (reference sequence). With 5 bases clipped from V and 7 bases from J, the junction kept 8 bases outside the gene matches. CDR3 loop: CASSTRTGASEAFF. The CDR3 DNA sequence: TGTGCCAGCAGCACCCGGACAGGGGCGAGTGAAGCTTTCTTT.

This clonotype was recorded only once. V usage is TRBV3-1 and J usage is TRBJ1-6, with unresolved D. V was clipped by 0 bases and J by 7 bases, with 10 bases between them. The CDR3 runs to 15 residues. The germline V gene has CDR1 LGHDT and CDR2 YNNKEL (reference sequence). As DNA, the CDR3 is TGTGCCAGCAGCCAAGATGTCGGCAGGAATTCACCCCTCCACTTT. This encodes CASSQDVGRNSPLHF.

This sequence joins TRBV20-1 and TRBJ2-3; D ambiguous. Germline assignment: CDR1 DFQATT and CDR2 SNEGSKA (reference sequence). The CDR3 has 13 residues. V lost 4 bases and J lost 0, with 8 bases in between. This CDR3 reads CSAKVTSTDTQYF. The CDR3 bases are TGCAGTGCTAAGGTCACTAGCACAGATACGCAGTATTTT.

This clonotype was found a few times. The chain recombines TRBV3-1 with TRBJ2-4; tentative D call: TRBD2 (5 bases). The J call may not be correct, given that the DNA end is closer to TRBJ2-7. Germline CDR1 and CDR2: LGHDT and YNNKEL (reference sequence). CDR3 length equals 12 residues. The CDR3 DNA reads as TGTGCCAGCAGCACCCTAGGAGGCGAGCAGTACTTC. This translates into CASSTLGGEQYF.

The chain joins TRBV7-3 to TRBJ1-1; the D gene is possibly TRBD1 (5 bases). Germline V gene data show CDR1 as SGHTA and CDR2 as FQGTGA. The CDR3 extends over 14 amino acids. The V end was cut by 3 bases, the J end by 1 base, with 9 bases between. The CDR3 sequence is CASSLAGPNTEAFF. The CDR3, as DNA: TGTGCCAGCAGCTTGGCGGGGCCGAACACTGAAGCTTTCTTT. The full variable domain, its missing parts supplied by reference TRBV7-3 and TRBJ1-1, is GAGVSQTPSNKVTEKGKYVELRCDPISGHTALYWYRQSLGQGPEFLIYFQGTGAADDSGLPNDRFFAVRPEGSVSTLKIQRTERGDSAVYLCASSLAGPNTEAFFGQGTRLTVV.

The chain has TRBV6-6 and TRBJ1-6; D is unresolved. V was shortened by 0 bases and J by 1 base, with 10 bases between the two germline ends. The length of the CDR3 is 17 residues. CDR1 is MNHNY and CDR2 is SVGAGI in the germline V gene (reference sequence). CDR3 DNA: TGTGCCAGCAGTTACTCGGTCGGGGAGTCCTATAATTCACCCCTCCACTTT. This translates into CASSYSVGESYNSPLHF.

The V gene is TRBV21-1, the J gene TRBJ2-4; the D call TRBD1 from the table was never checked on the DNA. TRBV21-1 is assigned pseudogene status. The CDR3 consists of 19 residues. This CDR3 reads CASSPPGTRGRYGKNIQYF. CDR3 bases: TGTGCCAGCAGCCCCCCGGGAACAAGGGGTCGATACGGCAAAAACATTCAGTACTTC.

The rearrangement joins TRBV5-1 to TRBJ2-5, with 7 positions matching TRBD2. The DNA end lines up better with TRBJ2-7; the J call may be wrong. The CDR3 sequence is 12 residues long. The germline gives CDR1 SGHRS, CDR2 YFSETQ. The DNA of the CDR3 is TGCGCCAGCGACCCGCGCGGGGGCGAGCAGTACTTC. Translating it yields CASDPRGGEQYF.

This clonotype was seen only a few times. The genes are TRBV29-1 and TRBJ2-2; D is unresolved. V was cut by 6 bases and J by 2 bases, with 13 bases left in between. The V gene's germline CDR1 is SQVTM and CDR2 ANQGSEA. The CDR3 is 14 amino acids. CDR3: CSVAGSLNTGELFF. As DNA, the CDR3 is TGCAGCGTCGCTGGTAGTCTTAACACCGGGGAGCTGTTTTTT.